A selection of T cell receptor beta chains follows, all from one sample in a study of response to subunit inactivated influenza vaccine. TCRdb re-called the RT-PCR reads with MiXCR, one entry per CDR3 protein. The table shows about 500,000 distinct CDR3 sequences, with 16% occurring only once. The sample here was CD4+ T cells sorted from PBMCs, taken roughly 24 months after vaccination. The receptors were gathered from a man aged 50-75 years who received an inactivated influenza vaccine. Each CDR3 is given with its conserved first and last residue. A D gene is named only where the DNA matches it firmly. Not every row has a clone size; where given, it reads once, few, many or a size class.

D: .; J: TRBJ1-1; V: TRBV12-3/TRBV12-4; size: few; CDR3: CASSLRARRTEAFF; DNA: TGTGCCAGCAGTTTAAGGGCCAGAAGAACTGAAGCTTTCTTT
D: TRBD1; J: TRBJ2-7; V: TRBV5-6; size: many; CDR3: CASSLVQGAIYEQYF; DNA: TGTGCCAGCAGCTTGGTACAGGGGGCTATCTACGAGCAGTACTTC
D: TRBD1; J: TRBJ1-2; V: TRBV27; size: .; CDR3: CASSTRQGARGNYGYTF; DNA: TGTGCCAGCAGTACTCGACAGGGGGCAAGGGGTAACTATGGCTACACCTTC
D: .; J: TRBJ2-3; V: TRBV7-2; size: many; CDR3: CASRTGSTDTQYF; DNA: TGTGCCAGCCGAACTGGTAGCACAGATACGCAGTATTTT
D: .; J: TRBJ2-5; V: TRBV20-1; size: few; CDR3: CSARGNRRIQETQYF; DNA: TGCAGTGCTAGGGGGAACAGGCGAATCCAAGAGACCCAGTACTTC
D: TRBD2; J: TRBJ2-3; V: TRBV10-3; size: few; CDR3: CAILERLADTQYF; DNA: TGTGCCATCTTAGAAAGACTAGCGGATACGCAGTATTTT
D: .; J: TRBJ2-3; V: TRBV7-2; size: few; CDR3: CASSNRGGTDTQYF; DNA: TGTGCCAGCAGCAATAGGGGGGGAACAGATACGCAGTATTTT
D: TRBD1; J: TRBJ1-2; V: TRBV12-3/TRBV12-4; size: few; CDR3: CASSSTGAGGYTF; DNA: TGTGCCAGCAGTTCAACAGGGGCTGGTGGCTACACCTTC
D: .; J: TRBJ2-1; V: TRBV25-1; size: few; CDR3: CASSESGPVNEQFF; DNA: TGTGCCAGCAGTGAATCCGGGCCTGTCAATGAGCAGTTCTTC
D: TRBD2; J: TRBJ2-2; V: TRBV4-3; size: .; CDR3: CASSQDRRLAGTGELFF; DNA: TGCGCCAGCAGCCAAGATCGGAGGCTAGCGGGCACCGGGGAGCTGTTTTTT
D: .; J: TRBJ1-4; V: TRBV25-1; size: few; CDR3: CASSGVTRWNEKLFF; DNA: TGTGCCAGCAGTGGGGTGACGCGGTGGAATGAAAAACTGTTTTTT
D: TRBD1; J: TRBJ1-1; V: TRBV20-1; size: .; CDR3: CSASGLRGANTEAFF; DNA: TGCAGTGCTAGTGGGCTCAGGGGGGCGAACACTGAAGCTTTCTTT
D: .; J: TRBJ2-7; V: TRBV5-4; size: few; CDR3: CASSRRGGHYIRYEQYF; DNA: TGTGCCAGCAGCCGACGGGGAGGTCATTATATCCGCTACGAGCAGTACTTC
D: .; J: TRBJ1-1; V: TRBV12-3/TRBV12-4; size: few; CDR3: CASSFASSGNTEAFF; DNA: TGTGCCAGCAGTTTTGCCTCGTCGGGCAACACTGAAGCTTTCTTT
D: TRBD1; J: TRBJ1-2; V: TRBV7-2; size: many; CDR3: CASSQGTAPYGYTF; DNA: TGTGCCAGCAGCCAAGGGACAGCTCCGTATGGCTACACCTTC
D: .; J: TRBJ1-3; V: TRBV6-1; size: once; CDR3: CASSEVSGNTIYF; DNA: TGTGCCAGCAGTGAAGTTTCCGGAAACACCATATATTTT
D: .; J: TRBJ2-7; V: TRBV3-1; size: .; CDR3: CASSRNRGGDYEQYF; DNA: TGTGCCAGCAGCCGTAACAGGGGAGGCGACTACGAGCAGTACTTC
D: .; J: TRBJ2-3; V: TRBV4-3; size: many; CDR3: CASSEGLSNTQYF; DNA: TGCGCCAGCAGCGAAGGGTTGAGTAATACGCAGTATTTT
D: TRBD2; J: TRBJ2-1; V: TRBV7-9; size: .; CDR3: CASSRSGGGLNQQFF; DNA: TGTGCCAGCAGCCGAAGCGGGGGGGGCCTAAATCAGCAGTTCTTC
D: TRBD1; J: TRBJ1-6; V: TRBV5-4; size: few; CDR3: CASNQQGTASSALHF; DNA: TGTGCCAGCAATCAACAAGGGACAGCCTCTTCGGCCCTCCACTTT
D: TRBD1; J: TRBJ2-1; V: TRBV12-3/TRBV12-4; size: few; CDR3: CASSLAPGGNNEQFF; DNA: TGTGCCAGCAGTTTAGCTCCAGGGGGAAACAATGAGCAGTTCTTC
D: .; J: TRBJ2-1; V: TRBV7-2; size: .; CDR3: CASSKEAPIEQFF; DNA: TGTGCCAGCAGTAAAGAGGCTCCGATTGAGCAGTTCTTC
D: .; J: TRBJ2-1; V: TRBV5-5; size: few; CDR3: CASSLTAIKQFF; DNA: TGTGCCAGCAGCTTGACTGCTATCAAGCAGTTCTTC
D: TRBD2; J: TRBJ2-3; V: TRBV3-1; size: few; CDR3: CASSETSGTSTDTQYF; DNA: TGTGCCAGCAGCGAAACTAGCGGGACGAGCACAGATACGCAGTATTTT
D: TRBD1; J: TRBJ1-2; V: TRBV9; size: once; CDR3: CASSPVGTGYGYTF; DNA: TGTGCCAGCAGCCCGGTTGGGACAGGGTATGGCTACACCTTC
D: .; J: TRBJ2-1; V: TRBV5-1; size: few; CDR3: CASNPGKAYNEQFF; DNA: TGCGCCAGCAACCCAGGGAAGGCGTACAATGAGCAGTTCTTC
D: .; J: TRBJ2-5; V: TRBV6-1; size: few; CDR3: CASTRGMGQETQYF; DNA: TGTGCCAGCACCCGAGGTATGGGCCAAGAGACCCAGTACTTC
D: TRBD2; J: TRBJ2-7; V: TRBV6-5; size: few; CDR3: CASSYSSGTYEQYF; DNA: TGTGCCAGCAGTTACTCGAGCGGGACCTACGAGCAGTACTTC
D: TRBD1; J: TRBJ1-1; V: TRBV12-3/TRBV12-4; size: .; CDR3: CASSPGTVRGNTEAFF; DNA: TGTGCCAGCAGCCCAGGGACAGTGAGAGGAAACACTGAAGCTTTCTTT
D: .; J: TRBJ1-5; V: TRBV11-2; size: .; CDR3: CASSLSDNQPQHF; DNA: TGTGCCAGCAGCTTATCCGACAATCAGCCCCAGCATTTT
D: .; J: TRBJ2-2; V: TRBV5-4; size: few; CDR3: CASSFETTGGVGTGELFF; DNA: TGTGCCAGCAGCTTCGAAACCACAGGGGGGGTAGGCACCGGGGAGCTGTTTTTT
D: .; J: TRBJ2-1; V: TRBV2; size: .; CDR3: CASGDGSSNEQFF; DNA: TGTGCCAGCGGTGATGGATCGAGCAATGAGCAGTTCTTC
D: TRBD1; J: TRBJ2-1; V: TRBV25-1; size: once; CDR3: CASSDKTGYPYNEQFF; DNA: TGTGCCAGCAGTGACAAGACAGGGTATCCATACAATGAGCAGTTCTTC